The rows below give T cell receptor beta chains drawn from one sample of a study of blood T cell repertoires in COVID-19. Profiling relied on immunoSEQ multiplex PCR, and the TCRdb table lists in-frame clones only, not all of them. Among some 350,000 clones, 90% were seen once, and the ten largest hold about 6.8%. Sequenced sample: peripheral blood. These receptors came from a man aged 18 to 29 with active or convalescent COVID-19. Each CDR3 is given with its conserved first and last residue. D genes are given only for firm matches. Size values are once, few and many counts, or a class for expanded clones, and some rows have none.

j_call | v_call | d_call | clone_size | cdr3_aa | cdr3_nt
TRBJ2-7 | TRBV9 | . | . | CASSVDGTQTYEQYF | TGTGCCAGCAGCGTAGACGGGACACAAACCTACGAGCAGTACTTC
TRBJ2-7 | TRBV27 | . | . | CASSLSGVGSYEQYF | TGTGCCAGCAGTTTATCAGGGGTTGGCTCCTACGAGCAGTACTTC
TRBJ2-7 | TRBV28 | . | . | CASSFRGVSSYEQYF | TGTGCCAGCAGTTTCCGCGGGGTGAGCTCCTACGAGCAGTACTTC
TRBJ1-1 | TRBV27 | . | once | CASSFGGGNTEAFF | TGTGCCAGCAGTTTTGGGGGGGGGAACACTGAAGCTTTCTTT
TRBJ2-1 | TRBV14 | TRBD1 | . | CASSPGGGNEQFF | TGTGCCAGCAGCCCAGGGGGCGGGAATGAGCAGTTCTTC
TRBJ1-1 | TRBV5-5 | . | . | CASSLAGQHTPRDTEAFF | TGTGCCAGCAGCTTGGCCGGACAGCATACCCCTCGGGACACTGAAGCTTTCTTT
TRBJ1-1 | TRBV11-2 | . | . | CASSHRPGAGDTEAFF | TGTGCCAGCAGCCATCGACCCGGGGCGGGGGACACTGAAGCTTTCTTT
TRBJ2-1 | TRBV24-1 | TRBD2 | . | CATSDLYISGKNNEQFF | TGTGCCACCAGTGATTTATACATAAGCGGGAAAAACAATGAGCAGTTCTTC
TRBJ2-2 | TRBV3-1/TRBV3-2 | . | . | CASSLNRAGELFF | TGTGCCAGCAGCCTAAACAGGGCCGGGGAGCTGTTTTTT
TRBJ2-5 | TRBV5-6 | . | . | CASSTQGGGSQETQYF | TGTGCCAGCAGCACCCAAGGAGGGGGCAGCCAAGAGACCCAGTACTTC
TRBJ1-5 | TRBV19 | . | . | CASRQGGSNQPQHF | TGTGCCAGTAGACAGGGTGGGAGCAATCAGCCCCAGCATTTT
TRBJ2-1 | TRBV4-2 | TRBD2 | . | CASVTSGREQSHNEQFF | TGTGCCAGCGTAACTAGCGGGAGGGAACAGTCTCACAATGAGCAGTTCTTC
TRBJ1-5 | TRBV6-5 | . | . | CASRGRSNSNQPQHF | TGTGCCAGCAGAGGTCGGAGTAATAGCAATCAGCCCCAGCATTTT
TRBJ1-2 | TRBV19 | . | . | CASTFLQAGIGYTF | TGTGCCAGTACCTTCCTTCAGGCAGGAATTGGCTACACCTTC
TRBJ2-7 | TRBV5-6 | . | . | CASSIGFRSYEQYF | TGTGCCAGCAGCATCGGGTTCCGTTCCTACGAGCAGTACTTC
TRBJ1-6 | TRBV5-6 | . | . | CASSGAGALGYHLHF | TGTGCCAGCAGCGGGGCGGGGGCCTTAGGATATCACCTCCACTTT
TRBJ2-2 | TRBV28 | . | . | CASSLGGTGELFF | TGTGCCAGCAGTCTAGGAGGCACCGGGGAGCTGTTTTTT
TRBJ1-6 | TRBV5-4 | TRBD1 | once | CASSPRTGDNSPLHF | TGTGCCAGCAGCCCCCGGACAGGAGATAATTCACCCCTCCACTTT
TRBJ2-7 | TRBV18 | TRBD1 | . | CASSPGQVSYEQYF | TGTGCCAGCTCGCCGGGACAGGTCTCCTACGAGCAGTACTTC
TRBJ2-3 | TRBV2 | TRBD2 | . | CASGLAGVIWALTDTQYF | TGTGCCAGTGGACTAGCGGGAGTCATTTGGGCGCTCACAGATACGCAGTATTTT
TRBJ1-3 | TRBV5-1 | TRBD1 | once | CASSPVGQASSGNTIYF | TGCGCCAGCAGCCCGGTGGGACAGGCTAGCTCTGGAAACACCATATATTTT
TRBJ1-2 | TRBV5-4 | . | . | CASSLSGRIYGYTF | TGTGCCAGCAGCCTGTCAGGGCGTATCTATGGCTACACCTTC
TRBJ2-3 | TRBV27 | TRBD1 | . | CASSLQGAVIGTQYF | TGTGCCAGCAGTCTCCAGGGGGCGGTTATAGGTACGCAGTATTTT
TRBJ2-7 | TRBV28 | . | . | CASLGWGGGVAAYEQYF | TGTGCCAGCCTAGGTTGGGGGGGCGGGGTGGCCGCCTACGAGCAGTACTTC
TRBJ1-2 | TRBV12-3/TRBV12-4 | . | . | CATRSDSIYGYTF | TGTGCCACCCGATCGGACAGTATTTATGGCTACACCTTC
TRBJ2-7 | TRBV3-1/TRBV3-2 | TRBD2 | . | CASSRGTSGSYEQYF | TGTGCCAGCAGCCGAGGGACTAGCGGCTCCTACGAGCAGTACTTC
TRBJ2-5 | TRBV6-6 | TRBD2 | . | CASSLLRGGWETQYF | TGTGCCAGCAGCTTACTCCGCGGGGGTTGGGAGACCCAGTACTTC
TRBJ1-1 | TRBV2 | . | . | CASREQGGTEAFF | TGTGCCAGCCGTGAGCAGGGAGGGACTGAAGCTTTCTTT
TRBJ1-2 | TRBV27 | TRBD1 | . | CASSPGQGINYGYTF | TGTGCCAGCAGTCCAGGACAGGGAATTAACTATGGCTACACCTTC
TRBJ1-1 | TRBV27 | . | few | CASSLGPHTEAFF | TGTGCCAGCAGTTTGGGCCCTCACACTGAAGCTTTCTTT
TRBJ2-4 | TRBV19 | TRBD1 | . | CASSIGDRGHKNIQYF | TGTGCCAGTAGTATAGGGGACAGGGGGCACAAAAACATTCAGTACTTC
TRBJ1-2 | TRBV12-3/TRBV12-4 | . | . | CASTKGYGYTF | TGTGCCAGCACTAAGGGGTATGGCTACACCTTC
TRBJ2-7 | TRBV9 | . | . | CASSRGYEQYF | TGTGCCAGCAGCAGGGGTTACGAGCAGTACTTC
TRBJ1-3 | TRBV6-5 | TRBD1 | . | CASTIDRAVGNTIYF | TGTGCCAGCACAATAGACAGGGCCGTTGGAAACACCATATATTTT
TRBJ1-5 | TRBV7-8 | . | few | CASSDLTGYNQPQHF | TGTGCCAGCAGCGATCTAACAGGGTACAATCAGCCCCAGCATTTT
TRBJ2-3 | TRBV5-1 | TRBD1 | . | CASSLNRGRTDTQYF | TGCGCCAGCAGCTTGAACAGGGGGAGGACAGATACGCAGTATTTT
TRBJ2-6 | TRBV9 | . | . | CASSVALGTGANVLTF | TGTGCCAGCAGCGTAGCCCTAGGGACTGGGGCCAACGTGCTGACTTTC
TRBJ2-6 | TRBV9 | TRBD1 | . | CASSVNRGRFSGANVLTF | TGTGCCAGCAGCGTAAACAGGGGGCGCTTCTCTGGGGCCAACGTCCTGACTTTC
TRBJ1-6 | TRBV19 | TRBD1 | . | CATGDRGVAPLHF | TGTGCCACCGGGGACAGGGGGGTCGCACCCCTCCACTTT